This TCR beta chain came from a study of cytomegalovirus exposure and HLA in healthy donors. Overall study: Out of about 190 million T cells, an earlier analysis found some 110 million unique TCR beta sequences in total.

A note on this clone: Antigen: not known.

A multiplex PCR was run with 60 Vbeta primers and 13 Jbeta primers. Produced via immunoSEQ multiplex PCR; TCRdb's table is partial and in-frame only. The sample holds 95,000 to 150,000 clones. General observations from the study: CMV serostatus was the sole immune exposure data available. What TCR beta sequences reportedly achieved was accurate prediction of HLA-A and HLA-B alleles in most subjects. Exclusion as indistinguishable affected some V segments, including TRBV6-2 and TRBV6-3.

Germline CDR1 and CDR2: SGHTA and FQGNSA. CDR3 length equals 12 residues. V was clipped by 1 base and J by 8 bases, with 8 bases between them. The TCR originated in a man aged 18 to 29 in good health and CMV-seronegative. The specimen was PBMCs. V usage is TRBV7-2 and J usage is TRBJ1-2; D gene ambiguous. The CDR3 sequence: CASSLDTTGYTF. The CDR3 DNA reads TGTGCCAGCAGCTTAGACACTACGGGCTACACCTTC.